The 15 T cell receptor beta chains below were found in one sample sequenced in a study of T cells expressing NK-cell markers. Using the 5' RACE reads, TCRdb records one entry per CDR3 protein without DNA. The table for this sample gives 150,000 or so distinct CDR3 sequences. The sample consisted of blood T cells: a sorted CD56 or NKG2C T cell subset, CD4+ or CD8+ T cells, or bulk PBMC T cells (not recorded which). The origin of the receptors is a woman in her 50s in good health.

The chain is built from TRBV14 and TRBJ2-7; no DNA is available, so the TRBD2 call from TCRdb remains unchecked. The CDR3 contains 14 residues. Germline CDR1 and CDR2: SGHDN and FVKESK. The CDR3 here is CASSHWDSYYEQYF.

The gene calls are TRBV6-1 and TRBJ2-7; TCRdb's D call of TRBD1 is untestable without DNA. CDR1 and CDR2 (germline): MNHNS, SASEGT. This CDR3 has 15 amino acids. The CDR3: CASSEAPGASYEQYF.

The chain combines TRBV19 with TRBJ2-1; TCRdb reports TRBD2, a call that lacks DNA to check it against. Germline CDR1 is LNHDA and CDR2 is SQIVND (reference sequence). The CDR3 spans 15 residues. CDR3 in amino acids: CASSIAGGIGNEQFF.

CDR3 region: CASNGMNTEAFF. This sequence joins TRBV5-4 and TRBJ1-1. The CDR3 runs to 12 residues. Germline V lookup: CDR1 SGHNT, CDR2 YYREEE (reference sequence).

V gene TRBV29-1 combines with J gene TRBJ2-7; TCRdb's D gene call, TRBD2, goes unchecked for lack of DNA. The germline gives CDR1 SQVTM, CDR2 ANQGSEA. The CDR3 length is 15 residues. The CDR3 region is CSVGHRVAGTYEQYF.

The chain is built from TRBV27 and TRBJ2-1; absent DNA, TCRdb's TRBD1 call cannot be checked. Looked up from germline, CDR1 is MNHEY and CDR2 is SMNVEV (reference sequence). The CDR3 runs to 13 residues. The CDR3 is CASLKWGDNEQFF.

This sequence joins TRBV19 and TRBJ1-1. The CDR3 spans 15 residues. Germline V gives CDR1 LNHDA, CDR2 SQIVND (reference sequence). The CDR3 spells CASSADKNGYTEAFF.

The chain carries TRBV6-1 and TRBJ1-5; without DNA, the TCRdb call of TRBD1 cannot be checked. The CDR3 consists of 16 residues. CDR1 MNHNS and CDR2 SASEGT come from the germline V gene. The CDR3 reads CASSEWTGESNQPQHF.

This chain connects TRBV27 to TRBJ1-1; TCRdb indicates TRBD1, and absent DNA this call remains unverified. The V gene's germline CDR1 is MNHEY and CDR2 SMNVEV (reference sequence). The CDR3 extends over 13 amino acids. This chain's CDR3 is CASRYRGNTEAFF.

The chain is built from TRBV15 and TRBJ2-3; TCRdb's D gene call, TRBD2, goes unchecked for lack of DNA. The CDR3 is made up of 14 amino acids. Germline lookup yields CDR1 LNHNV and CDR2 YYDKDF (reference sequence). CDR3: CATSREQSRDTQYF. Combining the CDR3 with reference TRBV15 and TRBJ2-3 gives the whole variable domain DAMVIQNPRYQVTQFGKPVTLSCSQTLNHNVMYWYQQKSSQAPKLLFHYYDKDFNNEADTPDNFQSRRPNTSFCFLDIRSPGLGDTAMYLCATSREQSRDTQYFGPGTRLTVL.

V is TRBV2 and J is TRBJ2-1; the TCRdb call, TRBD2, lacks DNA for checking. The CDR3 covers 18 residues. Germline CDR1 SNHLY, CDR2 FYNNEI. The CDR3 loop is CASSEGGASVLHFNEQFF.

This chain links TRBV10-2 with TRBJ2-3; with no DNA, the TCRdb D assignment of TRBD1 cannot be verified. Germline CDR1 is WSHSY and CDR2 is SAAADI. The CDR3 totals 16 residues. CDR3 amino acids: CASSEIMFREADTQYF.

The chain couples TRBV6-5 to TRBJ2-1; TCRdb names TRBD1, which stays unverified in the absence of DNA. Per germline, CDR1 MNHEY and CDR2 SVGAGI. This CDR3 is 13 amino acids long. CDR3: CASRPGTVPEQFF.

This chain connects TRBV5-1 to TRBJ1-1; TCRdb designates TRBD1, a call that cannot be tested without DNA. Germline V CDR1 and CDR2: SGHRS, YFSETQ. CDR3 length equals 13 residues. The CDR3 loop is CASSLTGTTEAFF.

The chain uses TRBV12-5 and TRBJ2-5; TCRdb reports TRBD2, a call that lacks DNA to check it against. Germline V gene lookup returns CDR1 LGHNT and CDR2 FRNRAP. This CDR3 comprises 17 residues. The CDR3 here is CASGSEPSGRARETQYF.